This TCR beta chain was captured in a study of cytomegalovirus exposure and HLA in healthy donors (dated 2017 in TCRdb). Study-level background: An earlier analysis of some 550 of the donors reported 276 Gb of sequence data and 117 million unique TCR beta sequences from 190 million or so T cells. Roughly 290 gigabases of sequencing data and 70 million to 95 million unique TCR sequences made up an early release that covered some 640 HLA-typed donors. Of the 300 to 500 genotyped donors, roughly 76% were placed in the genetic ancestry cluster associated with self-reported Caucasian donors. The aim of the study was to test whether cataloging public T cell receptors could identify signatures of past pathogen exposure. Using immunosequencing, the study profiled T cell repertoires from 550 to 750 subjects and related those repertoires to cytomegalovirus serostatus. In addition to the first cohort of 666 subjects, a separate validation cohort of 120 different subjects was used. The study combined high-throughput TCR immunosequencing, statistical association of individual TCRs with disease status, and machine learning to predict cytomegalovirus infection status. In a later analysis, previously published TCR beta repertoires from 550 to 750 donors were re-analyzed and high-resolution HLA genotyping was added so that TCR occurrence patterns could be studied. Rather than using new phenotypic data, the later analysis identified candidate immune exposures from TCR beta sequences and from how often those sequences occurred across donors. An earlier analysis of about 600 of the donors used high-throughput TCR beta sequencing to judge whether each TCR beta V gene segment behaved as functional or pseudogenic. Donor age, sex, ethnicity and CMV serostatus were compiled together with the repertoire data. Genome-wide SNP genotypes for about 55% of the 666 donors were used in a later genetic analysis, which treated that subset as a discovery cohort. All discovery cohort repertoires had been generated using a single sequencing platform. Both class I and class II loci were covered by HLA typing, at four-digit resolution. The number of donors typed differed by locus, with 629-630 for A, B, C, DRB1 and DQB1, 522 for DQA1, 606 for DPA1, and around 450 for DPB1. About 5 DR-DQ haplotypes were handled as single units for association and clustering, since linkage in the cohort was strong. Across 398 genotyped donors of the cohort, an average of about 240,000 unique TCR beta nucleotide sequences per donor were sequenced, and roughly a sixth of those sequences were non-productive.

The cohort comprised several hundred healthy bone marrow donors. At the time of sampling, all cohort members were nominally healthy, though unrecorded immune exposures were likely present. The donor tested CMV seronegative and was one of the 352 seronegative cohort members. A peripheral blood sample was collected from each donor, and TCR beta sequencing was performed on peripheral blood mononuclear cells. Genomic DNA was extracted from the blood cell samples with the Qiagen DNeasy Blood Extraction Kit. A note on this clone: Its specific antigen is unknown. No much larger clonotype is one base removed from it; base qualities were not supplied.

The CDR3 starts with the cysteine, ends with the phenylalanine, and has 16 residues. Only CDR3 DNA is held: 48 bases, read in frame from base 1. Clipping removes 2 bases from V and 4 bases from J, with 2 as the unmatched junction base count. CDR1 and CDR2, per the germline V gene (reference sequence), are MNHEY and SMNVEV. The protocol used for the library was the immunoSEQ multiplex PCR assay. The multiplex PCR relied on a mix of 60 forward primers for TCR Vbeta segments and 13 reverse primers for TCR Jbeta segments. Amplification of the CDR3 region of rearranged TCR beta genes was performed with a multiplex PCR assay on genomic DNA. On the Illumina HiSeq System, the amplified TCR beta libraries were sequenced as 87-base-pair reads. As for the original processing: A later analysis tallied around 82 million unique TCR beta chains across the 600 to 700 repertoires, and some 10 million of those chains were shared by two or more donors. A nearest-neighbor algorithm error-corrected the raw reads and collapsed the reads into unique sequences, merging closely related sequences to remove PCR and sequencing errors. V, D and J gene segments were assigned by aligning CDR3 sequences to IMGT reference sequences. Each retained sequence needed at least a six-nucleotide match to both a V gene segment and a J gene segment. Rearrangements were classified as productive when the CDR3 lacked stop codons and remained in frame with V and J, and all other rearrangements were classified as non-productive. Following IMGT convention, CDR3 was defined as the stretch from the second conserved V-encoded cysteine to the conserved J-encoded phenylalanine. The earlier analysis of about 560 of the donors excluded any sequence lacking an unambiguous match to a single V gene segment. In an earlier analysis of approximately 610 of the donors, V segments were called functional above 56.7% productive rearrangements and were called segregating when the between-donor standard deviation exceeded 5%. A statistical classification framework was built to diagnose cytomegalovirus status from the catalog of TCR beta chain sequences. A later analysis assigned V and J genes by comparing TCR nucleotide sequences with IMGT/GENE-DB human TR gene sequences. A later analysis assigned CDR3 sequences and most-parsimonious VDJ recombination scenarios with the TCRdist pipeline. In a later analysis, each TCR beta chain was defined by its CDR3 amino acid sequence together with its V-gene family, and reads without a unique V-gene family were excluded. In a later analysis, a few hundred highly shared, low-generation-probability nucleotide sequences were removed to address suspected cross-contamination and a sequencing artifact. A later analysis calculated a clonal expansion index for each public chain from normalized within-repertoire ranks of inferred template counts. A later analysis computed generation probabilities with a VDJ recombination model fitted to out-of-frame rearrangements, and checked the results against IGoR. Hypergeometric tests were used in a later analysis to score TCR-TCR, TCR-HLA and TCR-CMV co-occurrence, with a repertoire-size bias correction applied to the TCR pairs. False discovery rates were estimated in a later analysis by permuting HLA or CMV assignments 20 times. In a later analysis, co-occurring TCRs were grouped using DBSCAN, with TCRdist sequence similarity added in when clustering inside HLA-allele-positive subsets. Co-occurrence clustering excluded repertoires with fewer than 30,000 or more than 120,000 public chains, plus five with anomalous nucleotide sharing. Held by TCRdb, this immuneACCESS table contains in-frame sequences only and omits some clones. Under half of the omission traces to an unresolved V gene where checked; the cause of the rest is unknown. That table gives V, J and clone size, and the DNA gave D and trimming. For this sample the table gives over 75,000 clones, of which approximately 70% were detected only once. Of the sample, 2.1% falls within the top ten clones.

Overall results and qualifications from the work: A later analysis found that most CMV-associated TCR beta chains appeared HLA-restricted, with HLA associations seemingly driven largely by CMV exposure. Across donors, most TCR sequences were observed very rarely, whereas some public TCRs were present in many individuals. In a later analysis, HLA-associated TCR beta chains showed more clonal expansion and lower generation probabilities than non-associated chains that were equally common. Correlated functional status among segregating V segments might be attributable to linkage disequilibrium, but an unknown experimental factor could not be ruled out. Assigning TCR associations to individual alleles was difficult when HLA alleles, especially DR and DQ, strongly co-occurred. The authors suggested that the approach could potentially be generalized to other disease states and immunological phenotypes. The earlier analysis of nearly 600 of the donors excluded 15 to 20 rarely observed V segments, including chromosome 9 orphons, because counts were too low. Sequencing depth was assumed to be roughly uniform across donors in the presence/absence analyses, though that assumption may not hold. Because HLA typing was unavailable for some donors at each locus, only the typed subset was used in association tests. In this cohort, only TCR beta chains were sequenced, and detectable features were limited by the absence of alpha or paired-chain data. In a later analysis, TCR association rates were found to vary across HLA loci, with the most associated TCRs seen for DRB1 alleles and the fewest for HLA-C alleles. A cluster of highly shared sequence variants was judged likely to be a technical artifact of the sequencing pipeline. Specific HLA alleles were associated with 18,000 or so TCR beta sequences at a false discovery rate of 0.05 in a later analysis. A few of the identified cytomegalovirus-associated TCR beta chains were confirmed in vitro to be specific for cytomegalovirus antigens. Immune exposure information for the cohort was limited to CMV serostatus. Because the 87-base-pair reads could not distinguish some IMGT-functional V segments, including TRBV6-2 and TRBV6-3, those segments were excluded. A later genetic analysis reported fewer N-insertions in productive TCRs among donors in an Asian-associated ancestry cluster than the roughly 620-donor mean. A further reported finding was that TCR beta sequences accurately predicted the HLA-A and HLA-B alleles for most subjects in the first cohort. A later analysis reported that several top co-occurrence clusters appeared linked to parvovirus B19, influenza, CMV and Epstein-Barr virus. An earlier analysis of approximately 540 of the donors showed that most TCR beta V segments appeared in productive rearrangements either about 90% or about 30% of the time, which broadly matched IMGT annotations. The study gave a list of some 150 TCR beta chains associated with cytomegalovirus. In both the original and validation cohorts, the classifier was reported to diagnose cytomegalovirus status with high specificity and sensitivity. A later genetic analysis associated a missense DCLRE1C variant with V-gene and J-gene trimming of TCR beta chains, and an independent cohort replicated the association.

The receptor was derived from a man aged 30 to 45 in good health and CMV-seronegative. The specimen sequenced was PBMCs. The chain links TRBV27 with TRBJ2-2, with 12 bases in between that match TRBD2. In nucleotide form, the sequence is TGTGCCAGCAGTTTAACTAGCGGGGGGAGCACCGGGGAGCTGTTTTTT. Its protein reads: CASSLTSGGSTGELFF.